These T cell receptor beta chains were read from a single sample in a study of Graves' ophthalmopathy and Graves' hyperthyroidism. MiXCR, run by TCRdb on the multiplex PCR reads, gives a single entry per CDR3 protein. The table lists over a million distinct CDR3 sequences, about 36% of them singletons, with 11% in the top ten. Sequenced sample: peripheral blood or thyroid tissue (not recorded which). These receptor sequences come from an adult man with Graves' hyperthyroidism. Both conserved end residues are part of each CDR3. The D gene is left open where the match is weak. Not every row has a clone size; where given, it reads once, few, many or a size class.

d_call,v_call,clone_size,j_call,cdr3_aa,cdr3_nt
TRBD1,TRBV7-6,many,TRBJ2-2,CASSFIIGQANTGELFF,TGTGCCAGCAGCTTTATAATTGGACAGGCGAACACCGGGGAGCTGTTTTTT
TRBD1,TRBV20-1,.,TRBJ1-5,CSARKTGNTNSNQPQHF,TGCAGTGCTAGAAAGACAGGGAACACCAATAGCAATCAGCCCCAGCATTTT
.,TRBV19,many,TRBJ1-2,CASTMGAGGYTF,TGTGCCAGTACCATGGGGGCAGGCGGCTACACCTTC
.,TRBV7-2,once,TRBJ1-1,CAGSFGGEAFF,TGTGCCGGCAGCTTTGGCGGGGAAGCTTTCTTT
.,TRBV6-6,.,TRBJ1-1,CASSRGPMNTEAFF,TGTGCCAGCAGCCGGGGACCCATGAACACTGAAGCTTTCTTT
.,TRBV2,.,TRBJ1-4,CASSSRSSTSEKLFF,TGTGCCAGCAGTTCCCGGTCTTCAACTAGTGAAAAACTGTTTTTT
.,TRBV9,.,TRBJ1-1,CASSVGGTGNEAFF,TGTGCCAGCAGCGTAGGAGGTACAGGCAACGAAGCTTTCTTT
TRBD1,TRBV6-5,.,TRBJ1-4,CASSSIQGALEKLFF,TGTGCCAGCAGTTCCATACAGGGGGCGCTTGAAAAACTGTTTTTT
.,TRBV6-5,once,TRBJ1-5,CASSRRGANQHF,TGTGCCAGCAGCCGCCGCGGAGCGAATCAGCATTTT
.,TRBV11-3,many,TRBJ1-5,CASSLVEGFPKPQHF,TGTGCCAGCAGCTTGGTTGAGGGGTTTCCGAAGCCCCAGCATTTT
TRBD1,TRBV7-8,many,TRBJ2-7,CASSSRTGSLYEQYF,TGTGCCAGCAGCTCCCGGACAGGGAGCCTCTACGAGCAGTACTTC
.,TRBV13,many,TRBJ1-2,CASSLEGHRVLYGYTF,TGTGCCAGCAGCTTAGAGGGGCATCGGGTTCTATATGGCTACACCTTC
.,TRBV6-4,.,TRBJ2-5,CASTKTEYSQGSTEETQYF,TGTGCCAGCACTAAGACAGAGTACTCACAAGGTAGTACGGAGGAGACCCAGTACTTC